This TCR beta chain was sequenced in a study of cytomegalovirus exposure and HLA in healthy donors. Regarding the study as a whole: Whilst most TCR sequences proved rare, a subset of public TCRs occurred across many donors.

Germline-derived CDR1 and CDR2 are MGHRA and YSYEKL. Between the trimmed V and J ends, which lost 0 bases and 1 base, there was a span of 6 bases. The CDR3 consists of 14 residues. Turning to this clone: Its target is unknown. Other nucleotide sequences from this sample produce the same CDR3.

These donors, healthy bone marrow donors, were studied. Use of 60 Vbeta and 13 Jbeta primers characterized the PCR. The data were produced by immunoSEQ multiplex PCR, yet TCRdb's version contains in-frame clones alone and is incomplete. This sample has 270,000 or so clones; over 90% occur once, and the top ten carry 1.5% to 2%. V gene TRBV4-1 combines with J gene TRBJ1-1; unclear D gene. Sequenced sample: PBMCs. The sequence was obtained from a girl under 10 years old in good health and CMV-seronegative. CDR3 sequence (DNA): TGCGCCAGCAGCCAAGATCCGGGGAACACTGAAGCTTTCTTT. Its translation is CASSQDPGNTEAFF.